This paragraph reports one TCR beta chain. The antigen it recognizes is unknown. Per-nucleotide qualities are absent, and no much larger clonotype sits a single base away. The sample belongs to a study of T cell changes during pregnancy in multiple sclerosis (dated 2019 in TCRdb). Regarding the study in general: Changes in the T cell repertoire over the course of pregnancy were examined in this study in women with multiple sclerosis.

CDR1 MNHEY and CDR2 SMNVEV are derived from the germline V gene (reference sequence). Spanning cysteine to phenylalanine, the CDR3 consists of 15 amino acids. Just CDR3 DNA is preserved here, 45 bases in frame from base 1. V sheds 6 bases and J sheds 0 bases, leaving 9 bases between their ends. The library relied on the immunoSEQ multiplex PCR assay. The source is immuneACCESS, and TCRdb retained only in-frame sequences with V and J called. Part of the clones is not carried over; for the studies checked, unresolved V genes explain less than half of this, and the remainder is unexplained. This sample gives 55,000 to 75,000 clones in total; 91% of them show up just once. The biggest ten clones account for approximately 1.5% of the sample.

The sample consisted of peripheral blood, taken in the third trimester of pregnancy. The TCR was taken from a female donor in good health, enrolled as a control in a pregnancy study. The chain joins TRBV27 to TRBJ2-6, with TRBD2 as a weak D call on 6 bases. The DNA reads as follows: TGTGCCAGCAGGGGAGGCCCCTCTGGGGCCAACGTCCTGACTTTC. Its amino acids are CASRGGPSGANVLTF.